Listed below are T cell receptor beta chains from one sample, sequenced in a study of shared clonotypes between healthy human individuals. Here immunoSEQ multiplex PCR was the method, and the copy in TCRdb shows in-frame clones only, minus some. Here the sample spans fewer than 3 million clones, 85% to 95% being singletons. The sample comprised naive CD4+ T cells from PBMCs. These receptor sequences come from a young man in good health. Some clones in this sample may be carry-over from other donors' samples. CDR3s include the opening cysteine and the closing phenylalanine or tryptophan. The D gene is left open where the match is weak. A clone size is listed for some rows: how often the clone was seen (once, few, many), or a class if it is expanded.

CDR3: CASRPIPTGDSLHIQYF
DNA: TGTGCCAGCAGACCCATCCCGACGGGGGACTCCCTTCACATTCAGTACTTC
D: -
V: TRBV11-2
length: 17
size: -
J: TRBJ2-4

CDR3: CASSLNGEPFLNGYTF
DNA: TGTGCCAGCAGTTTAAACGGGGAACCTTTTCTAAATGGCTACACCTTC
D: -
V: TRBV27
length: 16
size: -
J: TRBJ1-2

CDR3: CASSENGLAGYNEQFF
DNA: TGTGCCAGCAGTGAAAATGGCCTAGCGGGCTACAATGAGCAGTTCTTC
D: TRBD2
V: TRBV2
length: 16
size: -
J: TRBJ2-1

CDR3: CASSVERTGGETQYF
DNA: TGTGCCAGCAGCGTAGAGAGGACAGGGGGAGAGACCCAGTACTTC
D: TRBD1
V: TRBV9
length: 15
size: -
J: TRBJ2-5

CDR3: CASTRPTTSIGNTIYF
DNA: TGTGCCAGCACCCGGCCTACTACCTCGATTGGAAACACCATATATTTT
D: -
V: TRBV28
length: 16
size: once
J: TRBJ1-3

CDR3: CASRAGTFSNQPQHF
DNA: TGTGCCAGCAGGGCCGGGACATTTAGCAATCAGCCCCAGCATTTT
D: -
V: TRBV28
length: 15
size: -
J: TRBJ1-5

CDR3: CASSLQDGAYEQYF
DNA: TGCGCCAGCAGCCTCCAGGACGGGGCCTACGAGCAGTACTTC
D: -
V: TRBV5-1
length: 14
size: -
J: TRBJ2-7

CDR3: CASSLVAVISYNEQFF
DNA: TGCGCCAGCAGCTTGGTGGCGGTCATCTCCTACAATGAGCAGTTCTTC
D: -
V: TRBV5-1
length: 16
size: -
J: TRBJ2-1

CDR3: CASSPQEGGARTEAFF
DNA: TGTGCCAGCTCACCCCAAGAAGGGGGCGCGAGGACTGAAGCTTTCTTT
D: TRBD1
V: TRBV18
length: 16
size: -
J: TRBJ1-1

CDR3: CASSPTDRGFSFSTQYF
DNA: TGTGCCAGCAGTCCAACGGACCGTGGCTTCTCTTTCTCGACCCAGTACTTC
D: -
V: TRBV27
length: 17
size: -
J: TRBJ2-5

CDR3: CASSPVSPQGAGANVLTF
DNA: TGTGCCAGCTCACCGGTAAGCCCCCAGGGGGCTGGGGCCAACGTCCTGACTTTC
D: TRBD1
V: TRBV18
length: 18
size: -
J: TRBJ2-6

CDR3: CASSLGGGGRLREQYF
DNA: TGTGCCAGCAGTCTAGGGGGGGGCGGTAGGTTGAGGGAGCAGTACTTC
D: -
V: TRBV28
length: 16
size: -
J: TRBJ2-7

CDR3: CASTFLAASTDTQYF
DNA: TGTGCCAGCACATTCCTAGCGGCTAGCACAGATACGCAGTATTTT
D: TRBD2
V: TRBV9
length: 15
size: -
J: TRBJ2-3

CDR3: CASNGQGSTEAFF
DNA: TGTGCCAGTAACGGACAGGGGAGTACTGAAGCTTTCTTT
D: TRBD1
V: TRBV2
length: 13
size: -
J: TRBJ1-1

CDR3: CASSSGTGDGYTF
DNA: TGTGCCAGCAGTTCCGGGACAGGGGATGGCTACACCTTC
D: TRBD1
V: TRBV7-2
length: 13
size: once
J: TRBJ1-2

CDR3: CASRAGTVHTGELFF
DNA: TGTGCCAGCAGGGCAGGGACAGTCCACACCGGGGAGCTGTTTTTT
D: TRBD1
V: TRBV6-5
length: 15
size: -
J: TRBJ2-2

CDR3: CAWEEAGNPYEQYF
DNA: TGTGCCTGGGAAGAGGCCGGGAACCCCTACGAGCAGTACTTC
D: -
V: TRBV30
length: 14
size: -
J: TRBJ2-7

CDR3: CASSLGASGIGETQYF
DNA: TGTGCCAGCAGCTTAGGGGCTAGCGGGATCGGGGAGACCCAGTACTTC
D: TRBD2
V: TRBV7-3
length: 16
size: -
J: TRBJ2-5

CDR3: CASSSGAGSEQFF
DNA: TGTGCCAGCAGTAGCGGCGCAGGGAGTGAGCAGTTCTTC
D: -
V: TRBV2
length: 13
size: -
J: TRBJ2-1

CDR3: CASRATGVGEKLFF
DNA: TGTGCCAGCAGGGCAACAGGGGTGGGTGAAAAACTGTTTTTT
D: TRBD1
V: TRBV6-5
length: 14
size: once
J: TRBJ1-4

CDR3: CASSLLGGRRTF
DNA: TGTGCCAGCAGCCTCCTCGGGGGCCGGCGCACCTTC
D: -
V: TRBV6-1
length: 12
size: -
J: TRBJ1-2

CDR3: CASSRRTEQAFF
DNA: TGTGCCAGCTCCCGCCGGACTGAGCAAGCTTTCTTT
D: -
V: TRBV18
length: 12
size: -
J: TRBJ1-1

CDR3: CASTTPQGGKLFF
DNA: TGTGCCAGTACCACCCCCCAGGGTGGGAAACTGTTTTTT
D: -
V: TRBV19
length: 13
size: few
J: TRBJ1-4

CDR3: CASSLATGSGTGELFF
DNA: TGTGCCAGCTCACTAGCGACAGGGTCTGGCACCGGGGAGCTGTTTTTT
D: TRBD1
V: TRBV18
length: 16
size: -
J: TRBJ2-2

CDR3: CASSPGLITYEQYF
DNA: TGTGCCAGCAGTCCGGGACTTATAACATACGAGCAGTACTTC
D: -
V: TRBV27
length: 14
size: -
J: TRBJ2-7

CDR3: CASRDRQGAGELFF
DNA: TGTGCCAGTAGGGACCGACAGGGGGCCGGGGAGCTGTTTTTT
D: TRBD1
V: TRBV19
length: 14
size: -
J: TRBJ2-2

CDR3: CASSLRAGGPSSYNEQFF
DNA: TGTGCCAGCAGTTTACGAGCGGGAGGACCGAGCTCCTACAATGAGCAGTTCTTC
D: TRBD2
V: TRBV27
length: 18
size: -
J: TRBJ2-1

CDR3: CASSPSSGSRDEQFF
DNA: TGTGCCAGCAGCCCATCTAGCGGGAGTCGTGATGAGCAGTTCTTC
D: TRBD2
V: TRBV9
length: 15
size: -
J: TRBJ2-1

CDR3: CASSLGHGEAFF
DNA: TGTGCCAGCAGTTTAGGACACGGGGAAGCTTTCTTT
D: -
V: TRBV28
length: 12
size: -
J: TRBJ1-1

CDR3: CASSLMSDSSQSRFF
DNA: TGTGCCAGCAGCTTAATGTCTGATAGTTCGCAGTCCCGTTTCTTC
D: -
V: TRBV7-2
length: 15
size: -
J: TRBJ2-1

CDR3: CASSQWTVENTIYF
DNA: TGCGCCAGCAGCCAATGGACAGTGGAAAACACCATATATTTT
D: -
V: TRBV4-1
length: 14
size: -
J: TRBJ1-3

CDR3: CASSESRVGETQYF
DNA: TGTGCCAGCAGTGAAAGCAGGGTAGGGGAGACCCAGTACTTC
D: -
V: TRBV2
length: 14
size: -
J: TRBJ2-5

CDR3: CASAGYEKLFF
DNA: TGCGCCTCAGCCGGGTATGAAAAACTGTTTTTT
D: -
V: TRBV20-1
length: 11
size: -
J: TRBJ1-4

CDR3: CASSIRLAGNTIYF
DNA: TGTGCCAGCAGCATCAGACTCGCTGGAAACACCATATATTTT
D: -
V: TRBV13
length: 14
size: -
J: TRBJ1-3

CDR3: CASSIALQGAGETQYF
DNA: TGTGCCAGTAGTATAGCTCTGCAGGGGGCTGGAGAGACCCAGTACTTC
D: TRBD1
V: TRBV19
length: 16
size: -
J: TRBJ2-5

CDR3: CASSESGRGGEQFF
DNA: TGTGCCAGCAGCGAAAGCGGGAGAGGGGGTGAGCAGTTCTTC
D: TRBD2
V: TRBV4-2
length: 14
size: -
J: TRBJ2-1

CDR3: CASSWGLSTDTQYF
DNA: TGTGCCAGCAGCTGGGGGTTGAGCACAGATACGCAGTATTTT
D: -
V: TRBV7-9
length: 14
size: once
J: TRBJ2-3

CDR3: CASSPLHGTDTQYF
DNA: TGTGCCAGCAGCCCACTACATGGGACAGATACGCAGTATTTT
D: -
V: TRBV7-3
length: 14
size: -
J: TRBJ2-3

CDR3: CASSPGDKGNYGYTF
DNA: TGCGCCAGCAGCCCCGGGGACAAGGGTAACTATGGCTACACCTTC
D: -
V: TRBV5-1
length: 15
size: -
J: TRBJ1-2

CDR3: CASTLAGSSYNEQFF
DNA: TGTGCCAGCACCTTAGCGGGGAGCTCCTACAATGAGCAGTTCTTC
D: TRBD2
V: TRBV27
length: 15
size: -
J: TRBJ2-1

CDR3: CASTNRVAEAFF
DNA: TGTGCCAGTACAAACAGGGTCGCTGAAGCTTTCTTT
D: -
V: TRBV19
length: 12
size: -
J: TRBJ1-1